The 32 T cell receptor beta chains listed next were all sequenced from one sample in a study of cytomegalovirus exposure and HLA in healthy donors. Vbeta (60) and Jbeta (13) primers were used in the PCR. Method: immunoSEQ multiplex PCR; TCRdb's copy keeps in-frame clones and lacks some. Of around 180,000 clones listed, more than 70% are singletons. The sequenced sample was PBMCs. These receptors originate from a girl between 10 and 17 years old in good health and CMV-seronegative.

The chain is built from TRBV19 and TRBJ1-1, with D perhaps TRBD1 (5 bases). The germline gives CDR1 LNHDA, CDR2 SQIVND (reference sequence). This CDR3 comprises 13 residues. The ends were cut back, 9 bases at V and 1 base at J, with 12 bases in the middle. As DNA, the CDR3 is TGTGCCAGCCGGGCAGGGCGGAACACTGAAGCTTTCTTT. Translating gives CASRAGRNTEAFF.

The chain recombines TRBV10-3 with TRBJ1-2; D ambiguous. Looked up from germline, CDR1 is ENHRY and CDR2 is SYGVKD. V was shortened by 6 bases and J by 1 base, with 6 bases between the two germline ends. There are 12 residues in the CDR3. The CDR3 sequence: CAIRTVNYGYTF. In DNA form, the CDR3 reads TGTGCCATCAGAACAGTTAACTATGGCTACACCTTC.

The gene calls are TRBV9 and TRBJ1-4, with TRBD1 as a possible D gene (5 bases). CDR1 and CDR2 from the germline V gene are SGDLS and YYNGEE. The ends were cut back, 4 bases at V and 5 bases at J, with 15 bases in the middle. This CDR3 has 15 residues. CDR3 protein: CASSPGGGENEKLFF. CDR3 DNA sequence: TGTGCCAGCAGCCCGGGGGGAGGGGAGAATGAAAAACTGTTTTTT.

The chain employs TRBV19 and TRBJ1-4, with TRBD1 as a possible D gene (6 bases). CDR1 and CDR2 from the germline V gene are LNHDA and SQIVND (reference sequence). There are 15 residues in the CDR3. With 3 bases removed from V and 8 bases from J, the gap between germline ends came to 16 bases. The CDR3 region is CASSIGIGQKEKLFF. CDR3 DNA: TGTGCCAGTAGTATCGGGATCGGACAGAAAGAAAAACTGTTTTTT.

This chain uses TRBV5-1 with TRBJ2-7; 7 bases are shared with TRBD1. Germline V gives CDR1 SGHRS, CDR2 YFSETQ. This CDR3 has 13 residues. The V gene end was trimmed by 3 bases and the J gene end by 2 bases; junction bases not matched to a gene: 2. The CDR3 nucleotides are TGCGCCAGCAGCTATGGACAGGCCTACGAGCAGTACTTC. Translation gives CASSYGQAYEQYF.

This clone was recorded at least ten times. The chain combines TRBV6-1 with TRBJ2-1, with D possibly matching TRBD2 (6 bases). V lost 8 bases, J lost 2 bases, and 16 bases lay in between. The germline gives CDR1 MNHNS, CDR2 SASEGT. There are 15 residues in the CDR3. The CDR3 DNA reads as TGTGCCAGCGAGGAGGGCGGGGTAACCTACAATGAGCAGTTCTTC. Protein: CASEEGGVTYNEQFF.

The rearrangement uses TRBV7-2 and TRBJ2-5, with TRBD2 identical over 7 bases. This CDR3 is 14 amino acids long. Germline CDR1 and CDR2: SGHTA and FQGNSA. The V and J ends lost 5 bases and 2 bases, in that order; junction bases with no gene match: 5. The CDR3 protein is CASSLWGGQETQYF. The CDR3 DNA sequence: TGTGCCAGCAGCCTATGGGGGGGGCAAGAGACCCAGTACTTC.

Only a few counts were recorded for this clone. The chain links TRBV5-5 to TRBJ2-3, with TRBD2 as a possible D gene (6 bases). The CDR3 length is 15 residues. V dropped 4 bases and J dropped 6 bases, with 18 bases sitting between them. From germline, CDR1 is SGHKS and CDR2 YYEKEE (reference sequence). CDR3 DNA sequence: TGTGCCAGCAGCCACGCGGAGGGTGGAGTTGATACGCAGTATTTT. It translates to CASSHAEGGVDTQYF.

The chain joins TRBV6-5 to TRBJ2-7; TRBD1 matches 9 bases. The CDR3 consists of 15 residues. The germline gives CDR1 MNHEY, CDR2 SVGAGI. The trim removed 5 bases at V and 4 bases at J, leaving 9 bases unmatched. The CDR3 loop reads CASSTLGQGTYEQYF. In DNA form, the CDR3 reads TGTGCCAGCAGTACCCTAGGACAGGGGACGTACGAGCAGTACTTC.

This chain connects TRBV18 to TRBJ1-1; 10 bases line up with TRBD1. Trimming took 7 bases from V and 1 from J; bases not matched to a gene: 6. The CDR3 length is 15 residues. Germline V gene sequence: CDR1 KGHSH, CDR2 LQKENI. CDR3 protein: CASLRDRGWNTEAFF. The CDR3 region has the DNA TGTGCCAGCTTAAGGGACAGGGGCTGGAACACTGAAGCTTTCTTT.

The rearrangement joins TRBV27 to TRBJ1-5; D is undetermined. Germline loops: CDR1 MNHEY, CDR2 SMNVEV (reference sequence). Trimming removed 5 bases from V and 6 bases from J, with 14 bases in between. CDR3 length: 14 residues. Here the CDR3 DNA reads TGTGCCAGCAGTCATAGAGGGCTAGCTCAGCCCCAGCATTTT. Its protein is CASSHRGLAQPQHF.

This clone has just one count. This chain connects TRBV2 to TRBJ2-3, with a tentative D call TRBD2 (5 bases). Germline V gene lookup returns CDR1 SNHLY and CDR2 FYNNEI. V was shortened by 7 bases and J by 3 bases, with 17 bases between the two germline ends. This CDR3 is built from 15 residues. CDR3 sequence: CASKERRGWTDTQYF. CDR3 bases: TGTGCCAGCAAGGAACGCCGGGGTTGGACAGATACGCAGTATTTT.

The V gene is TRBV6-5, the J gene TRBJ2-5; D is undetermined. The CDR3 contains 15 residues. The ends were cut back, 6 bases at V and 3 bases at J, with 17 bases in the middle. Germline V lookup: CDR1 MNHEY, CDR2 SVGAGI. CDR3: CASSPPERLEETQYF. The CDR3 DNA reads TGTGCCAGCAGCCCCCCGGAGAGACTCGAAGAGACCCAGTACTTC.

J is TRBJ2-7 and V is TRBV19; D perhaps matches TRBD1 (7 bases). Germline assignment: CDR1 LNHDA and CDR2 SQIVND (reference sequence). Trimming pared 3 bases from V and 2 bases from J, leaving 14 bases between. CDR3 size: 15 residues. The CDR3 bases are TGTGCCAGTAGTATCTTCGCCAGGGGGGCCTACGAGCAGTACTTC. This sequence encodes CASSIFARGAYEQYF.

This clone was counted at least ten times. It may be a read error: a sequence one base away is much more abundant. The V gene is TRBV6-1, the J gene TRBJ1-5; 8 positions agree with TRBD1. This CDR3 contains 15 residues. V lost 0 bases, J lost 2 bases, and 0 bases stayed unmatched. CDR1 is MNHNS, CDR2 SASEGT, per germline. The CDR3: CASSEATGGNQPQHF. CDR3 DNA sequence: TGTGCCAGCAGTGAAGCGACAGGGGGCAATCAGCCCCAGCATTTT.

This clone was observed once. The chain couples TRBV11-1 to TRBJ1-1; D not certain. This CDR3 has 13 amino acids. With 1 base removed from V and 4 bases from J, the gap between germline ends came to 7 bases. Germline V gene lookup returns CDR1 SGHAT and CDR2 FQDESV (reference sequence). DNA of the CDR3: TGTGCCAGCAGCTTAGATACGAGCACTGAAGCTTTCTTT. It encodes CASSLDTSTEAFF.

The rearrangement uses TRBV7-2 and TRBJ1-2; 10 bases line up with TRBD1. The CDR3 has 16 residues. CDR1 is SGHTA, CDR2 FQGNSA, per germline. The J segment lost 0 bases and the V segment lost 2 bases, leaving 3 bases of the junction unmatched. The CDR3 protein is CASSLSGTGANYGYTF. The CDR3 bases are TGTGCCAGCAGCTTATCCGGGACAGGGGCTAACTATGGCTACACCTTC.

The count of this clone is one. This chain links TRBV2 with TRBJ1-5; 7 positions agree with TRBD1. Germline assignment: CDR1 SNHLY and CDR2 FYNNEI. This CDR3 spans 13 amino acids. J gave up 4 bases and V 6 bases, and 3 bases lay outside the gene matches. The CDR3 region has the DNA TGTGCCAGCAGAGTGACAGGGAATCAGCCCCAGCATTTT. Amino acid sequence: CASRVTGNQPQHF.

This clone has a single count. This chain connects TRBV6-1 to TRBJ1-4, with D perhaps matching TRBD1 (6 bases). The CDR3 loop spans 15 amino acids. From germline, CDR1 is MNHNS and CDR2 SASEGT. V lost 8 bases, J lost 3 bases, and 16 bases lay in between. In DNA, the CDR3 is TGTGCCAGCGATAACAGGGAACGGTCTAATGAAAAACTGTTTTTT. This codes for CASDNRERSNEKLFF.

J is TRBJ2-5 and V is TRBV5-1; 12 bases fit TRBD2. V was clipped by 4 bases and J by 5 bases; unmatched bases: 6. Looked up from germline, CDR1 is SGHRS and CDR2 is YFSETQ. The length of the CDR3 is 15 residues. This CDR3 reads CASSPGTSGSETQYF. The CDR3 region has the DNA TGCGCCAGCAGCCCGGGGACTAGCGGGTCGGAGACCCAGTACTTC. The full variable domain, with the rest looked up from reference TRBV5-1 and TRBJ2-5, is KAGVTQTPRYLIKTRGQQVTLSCSPISGHRSVSWYQQTPGQGLQFLFEYFSETQRNKGNFPGRFSGRQFSNSRSEMNVSTLELGDSALYLCASSPGTSGSETQYFGPGTRLLVL.

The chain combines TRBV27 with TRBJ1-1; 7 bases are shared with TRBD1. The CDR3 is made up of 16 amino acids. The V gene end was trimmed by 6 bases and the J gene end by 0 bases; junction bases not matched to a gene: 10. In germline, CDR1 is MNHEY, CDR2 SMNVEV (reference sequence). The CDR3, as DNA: TGTGCCAGCAGGCCAAACAGGGGAACGCTGAACACTGAAGCTTTCTTT. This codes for CASRPNRGTLNTEAFF.

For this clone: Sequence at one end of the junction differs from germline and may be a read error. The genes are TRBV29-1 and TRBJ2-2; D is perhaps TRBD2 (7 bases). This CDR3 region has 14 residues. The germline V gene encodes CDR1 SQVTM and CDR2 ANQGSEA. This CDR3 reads CSVSGGSDTEELFF. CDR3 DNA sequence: TGCAGCGTGTCGGGGGGCTCGGACACCGAGGAGCTGTTTTTT.

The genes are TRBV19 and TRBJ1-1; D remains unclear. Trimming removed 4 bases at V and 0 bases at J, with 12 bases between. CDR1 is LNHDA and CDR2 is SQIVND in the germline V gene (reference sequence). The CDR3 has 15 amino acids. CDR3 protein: CASSKTEILNTEAFF. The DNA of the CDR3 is TGTGCCAGTAGTAAAACTGAGATACTGAACACTGAAGCTTTCTTT.

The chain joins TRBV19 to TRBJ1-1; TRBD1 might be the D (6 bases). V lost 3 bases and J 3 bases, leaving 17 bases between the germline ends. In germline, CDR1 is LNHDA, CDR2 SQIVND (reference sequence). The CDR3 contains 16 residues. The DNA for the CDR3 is TGTGCCAGTAGTATGGGGGCGGGGGTCAAGTACACTGAAGCTTTCTTT. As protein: CASSMGAGVKYTEAFF.

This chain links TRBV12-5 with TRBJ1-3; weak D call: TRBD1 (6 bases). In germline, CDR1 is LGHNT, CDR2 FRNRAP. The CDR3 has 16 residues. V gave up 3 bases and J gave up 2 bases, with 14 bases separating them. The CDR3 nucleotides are TGTGCTAGTGGTTTCGGGGGGCTGAACCCTGGAAACACCATATATTTT. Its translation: CASGFGGLNPGNTIYF.

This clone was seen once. The CDR3 loop is CASSDRGTSGFGTQYF. CDR3 bases: TGTGCCAGCAGTGATAGGGGGACTAGCGGATTCGGTACGCAGTATTTT. This chain joins TRBV6-1 and TRBJ2-3; 11 bases are a match to TRBD2. Germline V gives CDR1 MNHNS, CDR2 SASEGT. CDR3 size: 16 residues. V gave up 3 bases and J gave up 8 bases; unmatched junction bases: 10.

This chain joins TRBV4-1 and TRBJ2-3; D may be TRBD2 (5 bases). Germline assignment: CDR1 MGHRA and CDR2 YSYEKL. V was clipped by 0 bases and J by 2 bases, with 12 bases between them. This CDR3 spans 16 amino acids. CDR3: CASSQESSNPTDTQYF. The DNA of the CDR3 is TGCGCCAGCAGCCAAGAATCTAGCAACCCCACAGATACGCAGTATTTT.

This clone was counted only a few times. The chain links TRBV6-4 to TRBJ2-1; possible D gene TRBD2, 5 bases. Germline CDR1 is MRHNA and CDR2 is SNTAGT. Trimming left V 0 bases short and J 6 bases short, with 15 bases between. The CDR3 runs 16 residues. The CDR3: CASSDSGEIHTNEQFF. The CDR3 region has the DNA TGTGCCAGCAGTGACTCTGGGGAGATTCACACCAATGAGCAGTTCTTC.

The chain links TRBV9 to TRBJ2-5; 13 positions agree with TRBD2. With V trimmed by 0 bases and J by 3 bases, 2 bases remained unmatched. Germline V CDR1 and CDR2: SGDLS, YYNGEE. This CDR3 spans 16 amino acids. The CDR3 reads CASSVVGLAGKETQYF. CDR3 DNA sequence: TGTGCCAGCAGCGTAGTGGGACTAGCGGGGAAAGAGACCCAGTACTTC. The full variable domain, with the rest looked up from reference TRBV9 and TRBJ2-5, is DSGVTQTPKHLITATGQRVTLRCSPRSGDLSVYWYQQSLDQGLQFLIQYYNGEERAKGNILERFSAQQFPDLHSELNLSSLELGDSALYFCASSVVGLAGKETQYFGPGTRLLVL.

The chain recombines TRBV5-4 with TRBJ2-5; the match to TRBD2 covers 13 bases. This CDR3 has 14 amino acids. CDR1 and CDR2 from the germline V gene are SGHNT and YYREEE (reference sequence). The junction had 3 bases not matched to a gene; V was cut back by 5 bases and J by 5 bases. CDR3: CASSLTSGGETQYF. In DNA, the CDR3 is TGTGCCAGCAGTCTGACTAGCGGGGGGGAGACCCAGTACTTC. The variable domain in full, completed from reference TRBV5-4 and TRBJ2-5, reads ETGVTQSPTHLIKTRGQQVTLRCSSQSGHNTVSWYQQALGQGPQFIFQYYREEENGRGNFPPRFSGLQFPNYSSELNVNALELDDSALYLCASSLTSGGETQYFGPGTRLLVL.

For the CDR3, the DNA is TGTGCCAGCAGTTATATGGACAGGGACTACGAGCAGTACTTC. Residues: CASSYMDRDYEQYF. The chain joins TRBV6-6 to TRBJ2-7, with 8 positions matching TRBD1. Germline CDR1 reads MNHNY; CDR2 reads SVGAGI (reference sequence). This CDR3 is 14 amino acids long. V lost 3 bases to trimming and J lost 3 bases; unmatched junction nucleotides: 4.

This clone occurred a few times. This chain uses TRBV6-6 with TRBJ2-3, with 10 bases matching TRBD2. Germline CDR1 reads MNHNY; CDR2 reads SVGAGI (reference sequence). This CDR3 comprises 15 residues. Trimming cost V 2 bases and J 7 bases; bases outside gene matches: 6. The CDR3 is CASSYQSSGGHTQYF. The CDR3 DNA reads TGTGCCAGCAGTTACCAGTCTAGCGGGGGCCATACGCAGTATTTT.